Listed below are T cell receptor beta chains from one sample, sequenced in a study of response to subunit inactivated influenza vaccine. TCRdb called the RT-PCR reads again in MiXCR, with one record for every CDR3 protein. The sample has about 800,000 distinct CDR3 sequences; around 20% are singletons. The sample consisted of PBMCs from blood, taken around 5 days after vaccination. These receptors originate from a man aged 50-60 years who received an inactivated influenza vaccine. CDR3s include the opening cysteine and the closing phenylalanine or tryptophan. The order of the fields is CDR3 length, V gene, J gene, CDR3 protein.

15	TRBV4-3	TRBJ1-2	CASSRSISAGYGYTF
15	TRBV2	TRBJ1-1	CASKKGTAMNTEAFF
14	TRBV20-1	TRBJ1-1	CSARDITGNTEAFF
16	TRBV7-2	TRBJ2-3	CASSPLGAGGTDTQYF
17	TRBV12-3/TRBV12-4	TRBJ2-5	CASSFTLRQGTQETQYF
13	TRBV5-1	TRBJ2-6	CATSYSGANVLTF
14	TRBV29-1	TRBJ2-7	CSAYGTGKSYEQYF
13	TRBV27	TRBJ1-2	CASSGQGDYGYTF
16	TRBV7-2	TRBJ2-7	CASSLLLRTGGHEQYF
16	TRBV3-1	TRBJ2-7	CASSQTGLAGIRSKYF
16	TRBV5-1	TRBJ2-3	CASSLVAVPSGDTQYF
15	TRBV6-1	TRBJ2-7	CASRFTPAGSYEQYF
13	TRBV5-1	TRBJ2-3	CASSLEQTENQYF
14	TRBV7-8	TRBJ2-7	CASSESAQVYEQYF
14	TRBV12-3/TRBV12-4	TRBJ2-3	CASSSRISTDTQYF
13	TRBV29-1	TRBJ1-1	CSVHRGLNTEAFF
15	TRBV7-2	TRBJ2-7	CASSLDGRAADEQYF
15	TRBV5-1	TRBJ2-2	CASSLVGPGAGELFF